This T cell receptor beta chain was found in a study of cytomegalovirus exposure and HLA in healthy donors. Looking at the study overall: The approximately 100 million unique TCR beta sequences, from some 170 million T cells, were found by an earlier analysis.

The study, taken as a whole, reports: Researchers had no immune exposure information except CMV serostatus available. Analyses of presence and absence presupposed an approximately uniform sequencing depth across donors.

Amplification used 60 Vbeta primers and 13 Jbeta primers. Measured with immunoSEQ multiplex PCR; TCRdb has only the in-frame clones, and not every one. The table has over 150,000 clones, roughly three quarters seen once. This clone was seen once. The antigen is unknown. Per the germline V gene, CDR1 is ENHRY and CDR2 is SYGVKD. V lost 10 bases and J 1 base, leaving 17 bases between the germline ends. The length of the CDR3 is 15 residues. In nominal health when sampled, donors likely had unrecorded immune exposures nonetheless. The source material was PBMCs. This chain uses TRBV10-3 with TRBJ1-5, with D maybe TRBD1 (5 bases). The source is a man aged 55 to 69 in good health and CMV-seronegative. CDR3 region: CATREGLESNQPQHF. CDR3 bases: TGTGCCACCAGGGAGGGGCTCGAGAGCAATCAGCCCCAGCATTTT.